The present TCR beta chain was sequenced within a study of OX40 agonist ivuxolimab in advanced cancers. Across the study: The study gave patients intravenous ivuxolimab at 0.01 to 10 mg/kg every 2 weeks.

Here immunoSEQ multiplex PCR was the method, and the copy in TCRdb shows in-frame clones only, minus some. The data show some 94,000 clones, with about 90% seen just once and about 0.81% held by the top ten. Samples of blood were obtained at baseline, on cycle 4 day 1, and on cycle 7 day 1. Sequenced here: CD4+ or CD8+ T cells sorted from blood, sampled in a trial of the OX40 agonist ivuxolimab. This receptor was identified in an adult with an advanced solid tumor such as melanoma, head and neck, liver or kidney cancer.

The CDR3 protein is CASSYAEREGLTQYF. The DNA for the CDR3 is TGTGCCAGCAGTTACGCCGAGCGGGAGGGCCTCACGCAGTATTTT. The chain uses TRBV6-6 and TRBJ2-3; 10 nucleotides match TRBD2. Germline V gives CDR1 MNHNY, CDR2 SVGAGI (reference sequence). V lost 2 bases to trimming and J lost 9 bases; unmatched junction nucleotides: 8. This CDR3 region has 15 residues.